This TCR beta chain is drawn from a study of cytomegalovirus exposure and HLA in healthy donors. As for the study in general: Clustering assigned 81% of the 350 to 400 genotyped donors to the Caucasian-associated ancestry cluster.

Germline CDR1 is GTSNPN and CDR2 is SVGIG (reference sequence). The CDR3 is made up of 14 amino acids. V lost 0 bases to trimming and J lost 6 bases; unmatched junction nucleotides: 5. Primers for the PCR totalled 60 Vbeta and 13 Jbeta. Some clones are missing from TCRdb's copy, which holds only in-frame ones; the method was immunoSEQ multiplex PCR. The sample lists about 94,000 clones; more than 75% were seen once. Findings and limits, study-wide: Listed as cytomegalovirus-associated were more than 150 TCR beta chains. Reports indicated that the classifier achieved high specificity and sensitivity in diagnosing cytomegalovirus status. Specificity for CMV antigens was confirmed in vitro for a few of the CMV-associated chains.

Worth noting for this clone: What it recognizes is unknown.

The TCR comes from a woman aged 40 to 50 in good health and CMV-seronegative. The chain recombines TRBV30 with TRBJ2-3, with TRBD1 matching 8 bases. Sequencing input: PBMCs. DNA of the CDR3: TGTGCCTGGAGTGTCGGGGCAGGGGGCGATACGCAGTATTTT. It codes for CAWSVGAGGDTQYF.